The clone carrying this T cell receptor beta chain appeared a few times. Its antigen remains unknown. This entry belongs to a study of T-cell memory formation after mild COVID-19. Sample barcodes and UMIs were carried by the TCR alpha and TCR beta cDNA libraries that 5'RACE generated with constant-segment primers. TCRdb passed the 5' RACE reads through MiXCR, listing each CDR3 protein once. Here the sample spans approximately 560,000 distinct CDR3 sequences, approximately 15% being singletons. The CDR3 has 12 amino acids. From germline, CDR1 is SGHDT and CDR2 YYEEEE. V lost 1 base to trimming and J lost 7 bases, with 9 bases between them. Whole-study results and caveats: CD4+ clones that contracted lay mainly in CM and EM; CD8+ ones lay in EMRA. CD4/CD8 balance characterized clones contracting day 15 to 85, and CD4+ skew characterized later expanders. That cross-reactive memory joined was suggested by some responding clones appearing in pre-infection memory.

The chain carries TRBV5-6 and TRBJ2-7; no reliable D call. Sequencing used PBMCs or a T cell subset sorted from them (not recorded which). This TCR was recovered from an adult woman who had mild COVID-19 (a few samples of this study predate the infection). Cell type and time point are not known. The CDR3 nucleotides are TGTGCCAGCAGCTTGACCCCCACTGAGCAGTACTTC. Residues: CASSLTPTEQYF.